This T cell receptor beta chain comes out of a study of beta chain features in type 1 diabetes. Study at large: Comparable age, gender and cell yields were observed in patients relative to healthy donors. Investigators examined approximately 110,000,000 sorted cells across all samples. Study-level points and caveats: TCRB CDR3 length was moderately but significantly reduced in all four CD4+ subsets of Type 1 diabetes patients.

CDR3 length: 14 amino acids. Trimming cost V 5 bases and J 4 bases; bases outside gene matches: 8. The germline gives CDR1 SGHTA, CDR2 FQGNSA. This clone was counted between two and nine times. What it binds is not known. The isolated RNA, all of it, was reverse transcribed, so expressed TCRB transcripts were what got sequenced. Profiling relied on immunoSEQ multiplex PCR, and the TCRdb table lists in-frame clones only, not all of them. In the table there are hundreds of thousands of clones, around an eighth of which are singletons. The clonotype was recovered from a man in his late teens or twenties with type 1 diabetes. The chain recombines TRBV7-2 with TRBJ2-7; 7 bases map to TRBD1. The specimen was naive CD4+ T cells from blood. CDR3 in amino acids: CASSPRDSSYEQYF. CDR3 DNA: TGTGCCAGCAGCCCACGGGACAGTTCTTACGAGCAGTACTTC.